The 23 T cell receptor beta chains below all came from one sample that was sequenced in a study of T-cell reconstitution after alpha-beta-depleted transplantation in children. Unique molecular identifiers were incorporated into the prepared TCRbeta library. Each CDR3 protein gets one entry after TCRdb re-called the PCR reads with MiXCR. The repertoire consists of more than 400,000 distinct CDR3 sequences, with approximately 42% occurring once and the leading ten covering about 30%. This sample comprised PBMCs, obtained before TCRalphabeta/CD19-depleted stem cell transplant. These receptors came from a girl aged 2-9 years with aplastic anemia, due to receive a stem cell transplant.

This sequence joins TRBV5-1 and TRBJ1-4; D is ambiguous. V shed 0 bases and J shed 5 bases, with 11 bases lying between them. The germline gives CDR1 SGHRS, CDR2 YFSETQ. The CDR3 totals 15 residues. The CDR3 coding sequence is TGCGCCAGCAGCTTGGGACACCGGACCAATGAAAAACTGTTTTTT. Protein: CASSLGHRTNEKLFF.

V gene TRBV9 combines with J gene TRBJ2-2; no clear D. Germline loops: CDR1 SGDLS, CDR2 YYNGEE. The V end was cut by 0 bases, the J end by 5 bases, with 5 bases between. There are 13 residues in the CDR3. The CDR3 DNA reads TGTGCCAGCAGCGTAGACGGGACCGGGGAGCTGTTTTTT. Its translation is CASSVDGTGELFF.

The rearrangement uses TRBV20-1 and TRBJ1-1; no clear D gene. The CDR3 is made up of 13 amino acids. V dropped 3 bases and J dropped 8 bases, with 16 bases sitting between them. Looked up from germline, CDR1 is DFQATT and CDR2 is SNEGSKA (reference sequence). The CDR3, as DNA: TGCAGTGCTAGTGGCTTTTTAAGGGCCGAAGCTTTCTTT. Its translation: CSASGFLRAEAFF.

The rearrangement links TRBV9 to TRBJ1-2; D may be TRBD1 (6 bases). The CDR3 has 14 residues. V was clipped by 8 bases and J by 2 bases, with 16 bases between them. The germline V gene has CDR1 SGDLS and CDR2 YYNGEE. CDR3 region: CASSEGGVNYGYTF. The CDR3 DNA reads as TGTGCCAGTTCCGAGGGGGGGGTAAACTATGGCTACACCTTC.

The chain is built from TRBV10-2 and TRBJ1-1; D is undetermined. This CDR3 region has 12 residues. The V end lost 8 bases, the J end lost 6 bases, and 13 bases lay between the germline ends. CDR1 and CDR2 (germline): WSHSY, SAAADI. DNA for the CDR3: TGCGCCAGCGCTCCCGGTCGCCCTGAAGCTTTCTTT. This sequence encodes CASAPGRPEAFF.

This clonotype was counted at least ten times. The chain couples TRBV12-3 or TRBV12-4 to TRBJ1-2, with 8 positions matching TRBD1. CDR3 length equals 14 residues. The J segment lost 4 bases and the V segment lost 6 bases, leaving 7 bases of the junction unmatched. DNA of the CDR3: TGTGCCAGCAGCAGGGGGCGCGGTGGCTATGGCTACACCTTC. It specifies CASSRGRGGYGYTF.

This chain connects TRBV3-1 to TRBJ1-1; D unclear. Germline values: CDR1 LGHDT, CDR2 YNNKEL (reference sequence). The ends were cut back, 3 bases at V and 1 base at J, with 18 bases in the middle. The CDR3 sequence is 17 residues long. The CDR3 loop is CASSQLKRSVSNTEAFF. The CDR3 DNA reads as TGTGCCAGCAGCCAGCTCAAACGGAGTGTGTCGAACACTGAAGCTTTCTTT.

The chain is built from TRBV20-1 and TRBJ2-3; 8 bases align to TRBD2. The CDR3 covers 15 residues. Germline assignment: CDR1 DFQATT and CDR2 SNEGSKA (reference sequence). V shed 5 bases, J shed 5 bases, and the junction held 12 bases outside the gene matches. The CDR3 is CSAPEGSGVGDTQYF. The DNA of the CDR3 is TGCAGTGCTCCGGAGGGTAGCGGGGTAGGAGATACGCAGTATTTT.

This clonotype was observed a few times. The chain employs TRBV7-2 and TRBJ2-2, with no clear D. This CDR3 is built from 15 residues. V lost 0 bases and J 4 bases, leaving 9 bases between the germline ends. The V gene's germline CDR1 is SGHTA and CDR2 FQGNSA. The CDR3 sequence: CASSLAPSSTGELFF. In nucleotides, the CDR3 is TGTGCCAGCAGCTTAGCCCCATCGAGCACCGGGGAGCTGTTTTTT.

A single count supports this clonotype. The rearrangement links TRBV5-1 to TRBJ2-3, with D uncertain. The CDR3 length is 12 residues. Germline CDR1 reads SGHRS; CDR2 reads YFSETQ. The V gene lost 5 bases and the J gene lost 7 bases, with 11 bases spanning the gap. The DNA for the CDR3 is TGCGCCAGCAGTCAAGATAGCAATACGCAGTATTTT. Translating gives CASSQDSNTQYF.

This clonotype has just one count. The genes are TRBV10-2 and TRBJ2-7; the match to TRBD2 covers 7 bases. The V gene's germline CDR1 is WSHSY and CDR2 SAAADI. Trimming removed 5 bases from V and 2 bases from J; junction bases left unmatched: 6. The CDR3 is 14 residues long. CDR3 bases: TGCGCCAGCAGTTCCAAGCGGGAAGCCTACGAGCAGTACTTC. This encodes CASSSKREAYEQYF.

This clonotype came up many times. The chain links TRBV20-1 to TRBJ2-1; TRBD2 matches 8 bases. With 2 bases clipped from V and 5 bases from J, the junction kept 5 bases outside the gene matches. The V gene's germline CDR1 is DFQATT and CDR2 SNEGSKA (reference sequence). The CDR3 covers 14 residues. CDR3 nucleotide sequence: TGCAGTGCTAGAAGGGCGGGAGGAAACAATGAGCAGTTCTTC. It codes for CSARRAGGNNEQFF.

This clonotype was found a few times. J is TRBJ1-5 and V is TRBV12-3 or TRBV12-4; D possibly corresponds to TRBD1 (6 bases). The CDR3 totals 15 residues. Trimming left V 6 bases short and J 0 bases short, with 12 bases between. The CDR3 region has the DNA TGTGCCAGCAGAAGACAGGCGGATAGCAATCAGCCCCAGCATTTT. This gives the protein CASRRQADSNQPQHF.

The CDR3 loop is CSARPSGTGPYNEQFF. The DNA of the CDR3 is TGCAGTGCTAGACCCTCCGGGACAGGCCCCTACAATGAGCAGTTCTTC. The chain is built from TRBV20-1 and TRBJ2-1; 8 bases align to TRBD1. The CDR3 loop spans 16 amino acids. Germline V gene lookup returns CDR1 DFQATT and CDR2 SNEGSKA (reference sequence). The junction had 8 bases not matched to a gene; V was cut back by 2 bases and J by 2 bases.

This clonotype has a count of ten or more. The CDR3 protein is CASSQVEPGGNEAFF. CDR3 DNA sequence: TGTGCCAGCAGCCAAGTTGAACCAGGGGGCAATGAAGCTTTCTTT. V is TRBV14 and J is TRBJ1-1; 8 bases fit TRBD1. Germline loops: CDR1 SGHDN, CDR2 FVKESK. The ends lost 1 base at V and 7 bases at J; junction bases unmatched: 8. CDR3 length: 15 residues.

In this sample, this clonotype turned up many times. The rearrangement links TRBV9 to TRBJ1-1, with a possible D match to TRBD1 (5 bases). Germline V gene sequence: CDR1 SGDLS, CDR2 YYNGEE. Trimming removed 4 bases from V and 1 base from J, with 17 bases in between. The CDR3 consists of 16 residues. The CDR3 sequence: CASSSGLGGENTEAFF. CDR3 coding DNA: TGTGCCAGCAGCTCTGGTTTAGGAGGGGAGAACACTGAAGCTTTCTTT.

The chain combines TRBV28 with TRBJ2-7; a possible D gene is TRBD2 (5 bases). The germline CDR1 and CDR2 sequences are MDHEN and SYDVKM. Between the trimmed V and J ends, which lost 6 bases and 7 bases, there was a span of 19 bases. The CDR3 sequence is 14 residues long. CDR3 residues: CASSRGWAGGEQYF. Written as DNA, the CDR3 is TGTGCCAGCAGCCGTGGCTGGGCGGGTGGTGAGCAGTACTTC.

In its sample, this clonotype was seen many times. The chain joins TRBV4-1 to TRBJ2-1; D might be TRBD2 (6 bases). The CDR3 runs to 15 residues. Trimming removed 3 bases at V and 6 bases at J, with 15 bases between. Germline lookup yields CDR1 MGHRA and CDR2 YSYEKL. DNA for the CDR3: TGCGCCAGCAGCCAGGGCGCGGGGCGGGCCAATGAGCAGTTCTTC. Protein: CASSQGAGRANEQFF.

This clonotype was detected only a few times. The V and J genes are TRBV15 and TRBJ2-1, with 10 bases that match TRBD1. The V gene end was trimmed by 5 bases and the J gene end by 8 bases; junction bases not matched to a gene: 12. In germline, CDR1 is LNHNV, CDR2 YYDKDF (reference sequence). The CDR3 covers 16 residues. The CDR3 DNA follows: TGTGCCACCAGCCCCCGGGACAGGGGAAAGGTGGATGAGCAGTTCTTC. Residues: CATSPRDRGKVDEQFF.

The table lists this clonotype with many counts. The chain uses TRBV12-3 or TRBV12-4 and TRBJ1-1; no clear D gene. This CDR3 comprises 15 residues. Trimming stripped 3 bases from V and 7 bases from J, with 18 bases between. The CDR3 is CASSFEGTASSEAFF. CDR3 in DNA: TGTGCCAGCAGTTTTGAAGGCACGGCATCCAGTGAAGCTTTCTTT.

The chain couples TRBV7-9 to TRBJ2-5, with no clear D. Germline V gene sequence: CDR1 SEHNR, CDR2 FQNEAQ (reference sequence). The CDR3 has 14 amino acids. The germline V and J ends were trimmed by 1 base and 5 bases, with 11 bases remaining between them. CDR3 sequence (DNA): TGTGCCAGCAGCTTAGAAGGGCTGGTGGAGACCCAGTACTTC. This encodes CASSLEGLVETQYF. The whole variable domain, remainder taken from reference TRBV7-9 and TRBJ2-5, is DTGVSQNPRHKITKRGQNVTFRCDPISEHNRLYWYRQTLGQGPEFLTYFQNEAQLEKSRLLSDRFSAERPKGSFSTLEIQRTEQGDSAMYLCASSLEGLVETQYFGPGTRLLVL.

This clonotype was picked up many times. The genes are TRBV12-3 or TRBV12-4 and TRBJ2-3; 8 bases agree with TRBD1. The CDR3 extends over 19 amino acids. V dropped 0 bases and J dropped 6; count of bases not matched to a gene: 17. The CDR3 sequence is CASSLALDRANYKRDTQYF. The CDR3 DNA reads TGTGCCAGCAGTTTAGCTTTGGACAGGGCTAACTACAAACGGGATACGCAGTATTTT.

CDR3 nucleotide sequence: TGTGCCATCAGTAGCAGGGACGGTACCTACGAGCAGTACTTC. Protein: CAISSRDGTYEQYF. The chain uses TRBV10-3 and TRBJ2-7, with D possibly being TRBD1 or TRBD2 (5 bases each). With 5 bases removed from V and 2 bases from J, the gap between germline ends came to 13 bases. Germline CDR1 is ENHRY and CDR2 is SYGVKD. The CDR3 totals 14 residues.